Presented here are 26 T cell receptor beta chains from one specimen sequenced in a study of blood T cell repertoires in COVID-19. The repertoire was sequenced with immunoSEQ multiplex PCR; TCRdb's copy has only in-frame clones and lacks some. The data hold under 150,000 clones, with about nine tenths observed a single time. Sequences were obtained from peripheral blood. These TCRs come from a human donor in a cohort sampled during active COVID-19.

The chain is built from TRBV5-6 and TRBJ1-4; D uncertain. Between the trimmed V and J ends, which lost 0 bases and 5 bases, there was a span of 17 bases. The length of the CDR3 is 17 residues. The V gene's germline CDR1 is SGHDT and CDR2 YYEEEE. CDR3 nucleotides: TGTGCCAGCAGCTTGGTAAGGAGAACGTCCATGAATGAAAAACTGTTTTTT. Amino acids: CASSLVRRTSMNEKLFF.

The chain combines TRBV7-9 with TRBJ2-1; possible D gene TRBD2, 6 bases. The CDR3 sequence is 16 residues long. Germline lookup yields CDR1 SEHNR and CDR2 FQNEAQ (reference sequence). V lost 1 base to trimming and J lost 6 bases, with 16 bases between them. The CDR3 loop reads CASSLGRLVGSNEQFF. CDR3 coding DNA: TGTGCCAGCAGCTTAGGGCGACTAGTGGGCTCCAATGAGCAGTTCTTC.

This clone showed up just a few times. Its ends do not fully match the called genes, so a read error is possible. The rearrangement links TRBV6-2 or TRBV6-3 to TRBJ1-5, with D maybe TRBD1 (5 bases). The CDR3 length is 16 residues. Germline loops: CDR1 MNHEY, CDR2 SVGEGT. Here the CDR3 reads CASSHSRGDGNQPQHF. The CDR3, as DNA: TGTGCCAGCAGTCACTCCCGGGGGGACGGTAATCAGCCCCAGCATTTT.

This chain connects TRBV2 to TRBJ1-1, with unresolved D. This CDR3 is built from 16 residues. CDR1 and CDR2 (germline): SNHLY, FYNNEI. Trimming took off 1 base at V and 1 base at J, with 13 bases between the two ends. DNA of the CDR3: TGTGCCAGCAGTGAAGGTTGGCAGGACTGGAACACTGAAGCTTTCTTT. Translation: CASSEGWQDWNTEAFF.

This chain joins TRBV7-2 and TRBJ2-3, with a weak D call TRBD2 (6 bases). Trimming removed 5 bases at V and 2 bases at J, with 11 bases between. Germline CDR1 reads SGHTA; CDR2 reads FQGNSA. The CDR3 consists of 14 residues. The CDR3 region is CASSIGTFTDTQYF. DNA of the CDR3: TGTGCCAGCAGCATTGGGACTTTCACAGATACGCAGTATTTT.

Written as DNA, the CDR3 is TGTGCCAGCAGCTTATGGGGGGGGAACTACGAGCAGTACTTC. Protein sequence: CASSLWGGNYEQYF. The rearrangement links TRBV11-2 to TRBJ2-7; 7 positions agree with TRBD2. CDR1 is SGHAT, CDR2 FQNNGV, per germline. This CDR3 is 14 amino acids long. J was trimmed by 3 bases and V by 2 bases; bases with no gene match: 4.

In this sample, this clone turned up once. The J gene is TRBJ1-2, the V gene TRBV7-9; 9 bases fit TRBD1. The CDR3 spans 16 residues. V was pared by 4 bases and J by 4 bases, with 10 bases of the junction left unmatched. Germline CDR1 is SEHNR and CDR2 is FQNEAQ (reference sequence). CDR3 sequence reads: CASSSGRDRVLYGYTF. The CDR3 coding sequence is TGTGCCAGCAGCTCAGGCCGGGACAGGGTACTCTATGGCTACACCTTC.

This clone was counted a single time. Other DNA sequences in the sample encode the same CDR3. The V and J genes are TRBV9 and TRBJ2-7; TRBD1 matches at 7 bases. The CDR3 consists of 14 residues. The V segment lost 1 base and the J segment 2 bases; nucleotides outside the gene matches: 3. Germline V lookup: CDR1 SGDLS, CDR2 YYNGEE. The DNA of the CDR3 is TGTGCCAGCAGCGTAAGACAGGGCCCCTACGAGCAGTACTTC. It encodes CASSVRQGPYEQYF.

The chain joins TRBV7-2 to TRBJ2-5, with D maybe TRBD2 (6 bases). V was pared by 5 bases and J by 5 bases, with 18 bases between. Looked up from germline, CDR1 is SGHTA and CDR2 is FQGNSA. This CDR3 region has 15 residues. CDR3 coding DNA: TGTGCCAGCAGCGACAAGACTAGTATCCGCGAGACCCAGTACTTC. The encoded protein is CASSDKTSIRETQYF.

The chain is built from TRBV29-1 and TRBJ1-1, with D perhaps matching TRBD1 (5 bases). V lost 7 bases, J lost 1 base, and 13 bases lay in between. Germline V lookup: CDR1 SQVTM, CDR2 ANQGSEA. The CDR3 runs to 13 residues. This CDR3 is CSGPRTGNTEAFF. CDR3 coding DNA: TGCAGCGGCCCTCGTACAGGGAACACTGAAGCTTTCTTT.

Here the CDR3 reads CATGQGAGNTEAFF. As DNA, the CDR3 is TGTGCCACCGGACAGGGAGCAGGAAACACTGAAGCTTTCTTT. This chain joins TRBV10-3 and TRBJ1-1, with TRBD1 matching 8 bases. The CDR3 extends over 14 amino acids. CDR1 is ENHRY, CDR2 SYGVKD, per germline. V lost 10 bases to trimming and J lost 2 bases; unmatched junction nucleotides: 9.

This clone was observed a handful of times. The chain joins TRBV4-2 to TRBJ1-6; D remains unclear. Deletions cut 0 bases from V and 9 bases from J, with 12 bases between. The CDR3 loop spans 15 amino acids. In germline, CDR1 is LGHNA, CDR2 YNFKEQ. CDR3 coding DNA: TGTGCCAGCAGCCAAGAGGCAGGCGAGACTTCACCCCTCCACTTT. This sequence encodes CASSQEAGETSPLHF.

CDR3 in amino acids: CASSESWAETQYF. The CDR3 nucleotides are TGTGCCAGCAGCGAGAGTTGGGCGGAGACCCAGTACTTC. The chain joins TRBV6-5 to TRBJ2-5; D is undetermined. The CDR3 has 13 residues. In germline, CDR1 is MNHEY, CDR2 SVGAGI. Trimming took off 6 bases at V and 5 bases at J, with 13 bases between the two ends.

The V and J genes are TRBV5-5 and TRBJ1-5; 9 bases are shared with TRBD1. This CDR3 region has 14 residues. The J segment lost 5 bases and the V segment lost 3 bases, leaving 3 bases of the junction unmatched. The germline V gene encodes CDR1 SGHKS and CDR2 YYEKEE (reference sequence). DNA for the CDR3: TGTGCCAGCAGCTCCGGGACAGGGTATCAGCCCCAGCATTTT. It translates to CASSSGTGYQPQHF. Full variable domain (rest looked up from reference TRBV5-5 and TRBJ1-5): DAGVTQSPTHLIKTRGQQVTLRCSPISGHKSVSWYQQVLGQGPQFIFQYYEKEERGRGNFPDRFSARQFPNYSSELNVNALLLGDSALYLCASSSGTGYQPQHFGDGTRLSIL.

The gene calls are TRBV9 and TRBJ2-7; 10 nucleotides align to TRBD1. The CDR3 loop spans 13 amino acids. Germline assignment: CDR1 SGDLS and CDR2 YYNGEE. V trimming: 4 bases; J trimming: 7 bases; junction bases outside the gene matches: 5. This CDR3 reads CASSIDRGLEQYF. In nucleotides, the CDR3 is TGTGCCAGCAGCATTGACAGGGGGCTGGAGCAGTACTTC.

The chain uses TRBV7-2 and TRBJ1-2; D perhaps matches TRBD1 (5 bases). Looked up from germline, CDR1 is SGHTA and CDR2 is FQGNSA. CDR3 length equals 14 residues. The V gene lost 5 bases and the J gene lost 7 bases, with 17 bases spanning the gap. As DNA, the CDR3 is TGTGCCAGCAGCACGTTCGAGGGGAGGGTTGGCTACACCTTC. This translates into CASSTFEGRVGYTF.

The V call is TRBV14, the J call TRBJ2-7, with a possible D match to TRBD1 (6 bases). Germline V gives CDR1 SGHDN, CDR2 FVKESK. CDR3 length: 14 amino acids. Trimming pared 2 bases from V and 4 bases from J, leaving 12 bases between. The CDR3 sequence: CASSQSQGRYEQYF. CDR3 sequence (DNA): TGTGCCAGCAGCCAATCACAGGGACGTTACGAGCAGTACTTC.

The J gene is TRBJ2-2, the V gene TRBV30; TRBD1 might be the D (5 bases). Germline-derived CDR1 and CDR2 are GTSNPN and SVGIG (reference sequence). Trimming pared 2 bases from V and 6 bases from J, leaving 10 bases between. This CDR3 has 13 residues. CDR3 residues: CAWSFKGSGELFF. DNA of the CDR3: TGTGCCTGGAGTTTTAAGGGGTCCGGGGAGCTGTTTTTT.

The chain employs TRBV5-4 and TRBJ2-5; no clear D. V lost 3 bases and J lost 0, with 12 bases in between. The CDR3 extends over 15 amino acids. Looked up from germline, CDR1 is SGHNT and CDR2 is YYREEE (reference sequence). The CDR3 protein is CASSSFDWYQETQYF. The CDR3 nucleotides read TGTGCCAGCAGCTCCTTCGACTGGTACCAAGAGACCCAGTACTTC.

This sequence joins TRBV4-3 and TRBJ1-2; D may be TRBD1 (5 bases). The germline CDR1 and CDR2 sequences are LGHNA and YSLEER. The CDR3 length is 16 residues. Trimming cost V 2 bases and J 7 bases, with 20 bases left between them. The CDR3: CASSQYPAGNHRGYTF. The CDR3 coding sequence is TGCGCCAGCAGCCAATACCCGGCAGGGAATCATCGTGGCTACACCTTC.

This chain connects TRBV4-3 to TRBJ2-3, with 9 bases identical to TRBD1. Germline V gene data show CDR1 as LGHNA and CDR2 as YSLEER. The CDR3 is 16 residues long. V dropped 3 bases and J dropped 8; count of bases not matched to a gene: 12. The DNA of the CDR3 is TGCGCCAGCAGCCAGCCGGGACAGGGCCGCTCTGGTACGCAGTATTTT. This gives the protein CASSQPGQGRSGTQYF.

This chain joins TRBV5-1 and TRBJ2-7; 12 nucleotides align to TRBD2. The J segment lost 6 bases and the V segment lost 0 bases, leaving 7 bases of the junction unmatched. CDR1 is SGHRS and CDR2 is YFSETQ in the germline V gene. The CDR3 runs to 16 residues. CDR3 sequence: CASSLELAGGIAEQYF. CDR3 DNA: TGCGCCAGCAGCTTGGAACTAGCGGGGGGTATAGCCGAGCAGTACTTC.

This clone appeared a single time. The CDR3 coding sequence is TGTGCCAGCAGTGAAGCACCTCGACATTTCTCTGGAAACACCATATATTTT. Its translation: CASSEAPRHFSGNTIYF. This rearrangement joins TRBV2 to TRBJ1-3, with D hard to call. Trimming shortened V by 0 bases and J by 0 bases, and 12 bases separated the two germline ends. The CDR3 has 17 residues. CDR1 and CDR2 from the germline V gene are SNHLY and FYNNEI.

The V and J genes are TRBV6-6 and TRBJ1-5; 8 positions match TRBD1. The CDR3 consists of 16 residues. V shed 2 bases and J 0 bases; nucleotides not matched to a gene: 3. The germline V gene has CDR1 MNHNY and CDR2 SVGAGI (reference sequence). The CDR3 region is CASSYRTGGSNQPQHF. The CDR3 nucleotides read TGTGCCAGCAGTTACCGTACAGGGGGTAGCAATCAGCCCCAGCATTTT.

DNA of the CDR3: TGTGCCAGCAGTTTCGGGAGGGTCTATGGCTACACCTTC. Its translation: CASSFGRVYGYTF. The chain couples TRBV12-3 or TRBV12-4 to TRBJ1-2; the D is unclear. The ends were cut back, 3 bases at V and 4 bases at J, with 9 bases in the middle. The CDR3 consists of 13 residues.

The chain is built from TRBV7-3 and TRBJ2-5, with 13 bases lining up with TRBD2. J lost 1 base, V lost 5 bases, and 4 bases had no gene match. CDR1 is SGHTA, CDR2 FQGTGA, per germline. The CDR3 extends over 16 amino acids. The CDR3 loop is CASSPGTSGAQETQYF. The DNA for the CDR3 is TGTGCCAGCAGCCCCGGGACTAGCGGGGCCCAAGAGACCCAGTACTTC.